A selection of T cell receptor beta chains follows, all from one sample in a study of blood T cell repertoires in COVID-19. Sequencing used immunoSEQ multiplex PCR; TCRdb keeps in-frame clones, though not all of them. The repertoire holds 190,000 or so clones, roughly nine tenths seen once, with 0.75% to 0.9% in the top ten. Sequenced: peripheral blood. The receptors derive from an older woman with acute or convalescent COVID-19. Both conserved end residues are part of each CDR3. Fields, in order: J gene, V gene, CDR3 protein.

TRBJ1-6	TRBV6-5	CASSYTPQGYNSPLHF
TRBJ1-1	TRBV10-3	CAISESYPGGFF
TRBJ2-3	TRBV6-5	CASSSLRPGQGEDF
TRBJ2-1	TRBV18	CASSPGPLNEQFF
TRBJ1-4	TRBV4-2	CASSTPGQGEKLFF
TRBJ2-2	TRBV5-1	CASMGLPRTGELFF
TRBJ2-5	TRBV5-4	CASGYRSGETQYF
TRBJ2-1	TRBV27	CASSSVTKRDNEQFF
TRBJ2-7	TRBV10-3	CAISPPGSILYEQYF
TRBJ2-7	TRBV2	CASSEAGQGKYYF
TRBJ1-4	TRBV29-1	CSVGGTGGTTNEKLFF
TRBJ2-7	TRBV18	CASSPARDRSYEQYF
TRBJ1-4	TRBV2	CASSDNRNNEKLFF
TRBJ2-2	TRBV5-1	CASSLVATNTGELFF
TRBJ1-5	TRBV24-1	CATSDLTGNQPQHF
TRBJ1-1	TRBV28	CASRREENTEAFF
TRBJ1-4	TRBV5-1	CASSLGGRATNEKLFF
TRBJ1-6	TRBV14	CASSLKGPDGNSPLHF
TRBJ1-6	TRBV7-2	CASSGRQIGSSYNSPLHF
TRBJ2-5	TRBV19	CATRELGGLETQYF
TRBJ2-1	TRBV10-3	CAIGAGTRTGNEQFF